These T cell receptor beta chains were read from a single sample in a study of blood T cell repertoires in COVID-19. The repertoire was sequenced with immunoSEQ multiplex PCR; TCRdb's copy has only in-frame clones and lacks some. The data hold over 100,000 clones, with over 70% observed a single time. Sequenced material: peripheral blood. Every receptor here comes from a human donor in a cohort sampled during active or convalescent COVID-19. CDR3s include the opening cysteine and the closing phenylalanine or tryptophan. D genes are given only for firm matches. The size of a clone is reported for some rows only, either as once, few or many, or as a class for expanded clones.

cdr3_nt,cdr3_aa,clone_size,v_call,d_call,j_call
TGTGCCAGCAGTTTCCCAACTAGCGGGGGGGCCGTTGGAGATACGCAGTATTTT,CASSFPTSGGAVGDTQYF,-,TRBV6-2/TRBV6-3,TRBD2,TRBJ2-3
TGTGCCAGCAGCCAAGATCAGCGGGAGCCCAACGAGCAGTACTTC,CASSQDQREPNEQYF,-,TRBV3-1/TRBV3-2,TRBD2,TRBJ2-7
TGTGCCAGCTCACCGGCGGGACTAGATCAGCCCCAGCATTTT,CASSPAGLDQPQHF,-,TRBV18,-,TRBJ1-5
TGTGCCAGCAGCTTATATAACTATGGCTACACCTTC,CASSLYNYGYTF,-,TRBV7-2,-,TRBJ1-2
TGTGCCAGCAGTTCCCACCACGGACAGGAGGCTTCACCCCTCCACTTT,CASSSHHGQEASPLHF,few,TRBV27,TRBD1,TRBJ1-6
TGTGCCACCAGTGATGCGCGGACTAGCGGGACGCAAGAGACCCAGTACTTC,CATSDARTSGTQETQYF,-,TRBV24-1,TRBD2,TRBJ2-5
TGTGCCAGCAGCCTTCGGGGGAATCAGCCCCAGCATTTT,CASSLRGNQPQHF,-,TRBV2,-,TRBJ1-5
TGTGCCAGCAGCAAAGAGGCAGGGCCCCACACTTCCGACTATGGCTACACCTTC,CASSKEAGPHTSDYGYTF,-,TRBV21-1,-,TRBJ1-2
TGTGCCAGCAGTTCCCCCGGCAGGGGTCTCTATGGCTACACCTTC,CASSSPGRGLYGYTF,-,TRBV6-5,-,TRBJ1-2
TGTGCCAGCAGCTTAGCGCGTCCGGGACTAGCGGCAAAAGATACGCAGTATTTT,CASSLARPGLAAKDTQYF,-,TRBV7-2,TRBD2,TRBJ2-3
TGTGCCAGCAGTTACACTACCGGAACCTTAAACTATGGCTACACCTTC,CASSYTTGTLNYGYTF,-,TRBV6-5,-,TRBJ1-2
TGTGCCAGCAGCCAACCTGACAGGGGGGCAGAGACCCAGTACTTC,CASSQPDRGAETQYF,-,TRBV4-2,TRBD1,TRBJ2-5
TGTGCCAGCAGCTTGGGCTGGGGCCCTCAGCCCCAGCATTTT,CASSLGWGPQPQHF,few,TRBV7-2,-,TRBJ1-5
TGTGCCAGCAGTTATCCTAGCGGTAAAGCGAACACCGGGGAGCTGTTTTTT,CASSYPSGKANTGELFF,-,TRBV28,TRBD2,TRBJ2-2
TGTGCCAGCAGCTTATTCGGTAGAGAGCAGCCCCAGCATTTT,CASSLFGREQPQHF,-,TRBV7-2,-,TRBJ1-5
TGTGCCACCAGTGATAAAATGCTAGCGGGACCGGAGCAGTTCTTC,CATSDKMLAGPEQFF,-,TRBV24-1,TRBD2,TRBJ2-1
TGTGCCAGCAGTTTTGTGACAGGAGTTAATGAAAAACTGTTTTTT,CASSFVTGVNEKLFF,medium-sized,TRBV28,-,TRBJ1-4
TGTGCCATCCTCCGGGGTCAAAGGGGGCGCGGGACTGAAGCTTTCTTT,CAILRGQRGRGTEAFF,-,TRBV2,TRBD1,TRBJ1-1
TGCGCCAGCAGCTTCACATATCAAGAGACCCAGTACTTC,CASSFTYQETQYF,once,TRBV5-1,-,TRBJ2-5
TGCGCCAGCAGTGAGTCGGGGGGGAGTACTGAAGCTTTCTTT,CASSESGGSTEAFF,-,TRBV10-1,-,TRBJ1-1
TGTGCCAGCAGCCAAAAGGACAGGGGGAACACCGGGGAGCTGTTTTTT,CASSQKDRGNTGELFF,-,TRBV5-8,TRBD1,TRBJ2-2
TGTGCCAGCAGTCCTACTAATCGCGGATACGAGCAGTACTTC,CASSPTNRGYEQYF,-,TRBV28,-,TRBJ2-7